A selection of T cell receptor beta chains follows, all from one sample in a study of T cells in Graves' hyperthyroidism and ophthalmopathy. Each CDR3 protein is one row after TCRdb ran MiXCR on the multiplex PCR reads. Counted here are hundreds of thousands of distinct CDR3 sequences, around 14% occurring once; the ten biggest clones make up around 7.3%. The sample comprised blood. Source of these receptors: a woman under 30 with Graves' hyperthyroidism. CDR3s include the opening cysteine and the closing phenylalanine or tryptophan. Clone sizes are given selectively: once, few, many, or a class where the clone is expanded.

V: TRBV5-5
J: TRBJ2-7
size: many
CDR3: CASSLRQELYEQYF

V: TRBV3-1
J: TRBJ1-2
size: many
CDR3: CASSRTGTRGYTF

V: TRBV7-8
J: TRBJ2-3
size: many
CDR3: CASSIYGGTDTQYF

V: TRBV6-2/TRBV6-3
J: TRBJ2-7
size: -
CDR3: CASSYLGGSYEQYF

V: TRBV7-2
J: TRBJ2-7
size: many
CDR3: CASSREGLSYEQYF

V: TRBV28
J: TRBJ2-2
size: many
CDR3: CASSPWGVTGELFF

V: TRBV3-1
J: TRBJ2-1
size: many
CDR3: CASSQISLRGLAGPPGDNEQFF

V: TRBV4-1
J: TRBJ1-5
size: many
CDR3: CASSQGLLRSYSNQPQHF

V: TRBV5-1
J: TRBJ2-7
size: many
CDR3: CASSLASSEKYEQYF

V: TRBV4-1
J: TRBJ2-3
size: few
CDR3: CASSQGGFRVPDTQYF